This entry lists 14 T cell receptor beta chains sequenced from one sample in a study of control samples from healthy donors and cancer patients. The table came from immunoSEQ multiplex PCR; TCRdb's copy has only in-frame clones and leaves some out. The profile shows about 170,000 clones, about nine tenths of them singletons. The specimen sequenced was blood. The source of these receptors is a woman in her 40s in good health.

The gene calls are TRBV29-1 and TRBJ2-5; 8 bases match TRBD1. The CDR3 runs to 14 residues. V was pared by 8 bases and J by 5 bases, with 13 bases of the junction left unmatched. Germline V gene data show CDR1 as SQVTM and CDR2 as ANQGSEA. CDR3: CSTKSGGAGETQYF. CDR3 in DNA: TGCAGCACAAAATCAGGGGGCGCCGGGGAGACCCAGTACTTC. The full variable domain, with the rest looked up from reference TRBV29-1 and TRBJ2-5, is SAVISQKPSRDICQRGTSLTIQCQVDSQVTMMFWYRQQPGQSLTLIATANQGSEATYESGFVIDKFPISRPNLTFSTLTVSNMSPEDSSIYLCSTKSGGAGETQYFGPGTRLLVL.

The table lists this clone with a count of one. This chain links TRBV6-5 with TRBJ1-3; no firm D call. V lost 7 bases, J lost 0 bases, and 10 bases lay in between. The CDR3 has 14 amino acids. The germline gives CDR1 MNHEY, CDR2 SVGAGI. In nucleotides, the CDR3 is TGTGCCAGCATCCCACGGACCTCTGGAAACACCATATATTTT. Residues: CASIPRTSGNTIYF.

The chain has TRBV13 and TRBJ1-4, with D possibly TRBD1 on 5 matching bases. Germline V gene lookup returns CDR1 PRHDT and CDR2 FYEKMQ (reference sequence). This CDR3 is built from 15 residues. V was trimmed by 3 bases and J by 8 bases, leaving 16 bases between them. The CDR3 DNA is TGTGCCAGCAGCTTCAGCCGGGCAGGGCGGGAAAAACTGTTTTTT. Protein: CASSFSRAGREKLFF.

The J gene is TRBJ1-1, the V gene TRBV18, with unresolved D. Germline CDR1 and CDR2: KGHSH and LQKENI. Trimming took 6 bases from V and 2 from J, leaving 7 bases between them. The CDR3 consists of 12 residues. This chain's CDR3 is CASSGSNTEAFF. CDR3 bases: TGTGCCAGCTCCGGATCTAACACTGAAGCTTTCTTT.

Notes on this clone: A much larger clone lies a single base off, so this may be a read error. The chain employs TRBV6-5 and TRBJ2-7; no firm D call. Looked up from germline, CDR1 is MNHEY and CDR2 is SVGAGI. The V and J ends lost 6 bases and 4 bases respectively, with 4 bases between them. The CDR3 loop spans 10 amino acids. The CDR3 DNA reads TGTGCCAGCAGCTTTTACGAGCAGTACTTC. Protein product: CASSFYEQYF.

The CDR3 DNA follows: TGCGCCAGCAGCTTGGAGCAGGCCGGCTCTGGAAACACCATATATTTT. Its translation is CASSLEQAGSGNTIYF. The V and J genes are TRBV5-1 and TRBJ1-3; D remains unclear. This CDR3 is built from 16 residues. Germline CDR1 and CDR2: SGHRS and YFSETQ. The V and J ends lost 0 bases and 0 bases respectively, with 10 bases between them. Full variable domain (remainder filled in from reference TRBV5-1 and TRBJ1-3): KAGVTQTPRYLIKTRGQQVTLSCSPISGHRSVSWYQQTPGQGLQFLFEYFSETQRNKGNFPGRFSGRQFSNSRSEMNVSTLELGDSALYLCASSLEQAGSGNTIYFGEGSWLTVV.

This chain links TRBV2 with TRBJ1-3; D is unresolved. Trimming left V 3 bases short and J 2 bases short, with 11 bases between. Germline values: CDR1 SNHLY, CDR2 FYNNEI. The CDR3 runs 15 residues. This chain's CDR3 is CASSEWATAGNTIYF. For the CDR3, the DNA is TGTGCCAGCAGTGAGTGGGCCACCGCTGGAAACACCATATATTTT.

This chain uses TRBV18 with TRBJ1-6; weak D call: TRBD1 (5 bases). The CDR3 totals 17 residues. Germline V CDR1 and CDR2: KGHSH, LQKENI. The germline V and J ends were trimmed by 5 bases and 2 bases, with 16 bases remaining between them. The CDR3 reads CASSKSHGGAYNSPLHF. Here the CDR3 DNA reads TGTGCCAGCTCAAAGAGTCATGGGGGAGCCTATAATTCACCCCTCCACTTT.

CDR3 DNA: TGTGCCAGCAGCTTAGGACGCGCAGGGATGATCGGGGAGCTGTTTTTT. Protein product: CASSLGRAGMIGELFF. The rearrangement joins TRBV7-8 to TRBJ2-2; TRBD1 is a possible D gene (5 bases). Per the germline V gene, CDR1 is SGHVS and CDR2 is FQNEAQ. This CDR3 has 16 amino acids. The V gene lost 1 base and the J gene lost 7 bases, with 16 bases spanning the gap.

The V call is TRBV20-1, the J call TRBJ2-1; D unclear. The CDR3 consists of 11 residues. Germline V lookup: CDR1 DFQATT, CDR2 SNEGSKA (reference sequence). Trimming took off 7 bases at V and 8 bases at J, with 12 bases between the two ends. CDR3 in amino acids: CSVESGYEQFF. The CDR3 DNA is TGCAGTGTTGAGTCCGGATATGAGCAGTTCTTC.

Here the CDR3 reads CASRGTGVNYGYTF. CDR3 DNA: TGTGCCAGCAGGGGGACAGGCGTTAACTATGGCTACACCTTC. This rearrangement joins TRBV6-5 to TRBJ1-2; 8 bases line up with TRBD1. The CDR3 runs to 14 residues. V lost 6 bases and J lost 1; bases outside the gene matches: 4. Germline CDR1 and CDR2: MNHEY and SVGAGI.

The rearrangement joins TRBV6-6 to TRBJ1-5; D may be TRBD1 (6 bases). With 2 bases removed from V and 2 bases from J, the gap between germline ends came to 10 bases. The CDR3 loop spans 15 amino acids. The germline V gene encodes CDR1 MNHNY and CDR2 SVGAGI (reference sequence). The CDR3 DNA reads as TGTGCCAGCAGTTACGTACAGGGTGGCAATCAGCCCCAGCATTTT. Its protein is CASSYVQGGNQPQHF.

This rearrangement joins TRBV19 to TRBJ1-3; weak D call: TRBD1 (5 bases). The ends were cut back, 10 bases at V and 2 bases at J, with 15 bases in the middle. This CDR3 has 14 residues. Germline V gene sequence: CDR1 LNHDA, CDR2 SQIVND (reference sequence). The CDR3 here is CATNRGKAGNTIYF. The CDR3 DNA reads TGTGCCACTAACCGGGGGAAGGCTGGAAACACCATATATTTT.

V gene TRBV5-1 combines with J gene TRBJ2-7; TRBD1 aligns across 9 bases. Trimming took 0 bases from V and 1 from J; bases not matched to a gene: 5. CDR3 size: 16 residues. Germline V gene sequence: CDR1 SGHRS, CDR2 YFSETQ. The CDR3 region has the DNA TGCGCCAGCAGCTTGGCTCCGACAGGGGGATCCTACGAGCAGTACTTC. Amino acid sequence: CASSLAPTGGSYEQYF. Together with reference TRBV5-1 and TRBJ2-7, the CDR3 gives the full variable domain: KAGVTQTPRYLIKTRGQQVTLSCSPISGHRSVSWYQQTPGQGLQFLFEYFSETQRNKGNFPGRFSGRQFSNSRSEMNVSTLELGDSALYLCASSLAPTGGSYEQYFGPGTRLTVT.